This T cell receptor (beta chain) stems from a study of shared clonotypes between healthy human individuals. Study-wide results and limits: In the sorted subsets, rarefaction showed sequencing was incomplete despite large depth.

The assay was run at deep level. Repertoires were generated with immunoSEQ multiplex PCR, while TCRdb's copy carries only in-frame clones and drops some. The repertoire has over a million clones, about 80% of them found once; the top ten carry 0.6% to 0.7%. Note on this clone: What it binds is unknown.

V lost 6 bases to trimming and J lost 5 bases, with 13 bases between them. The germline CDR1 and CDR2 sequences are KGHSH and LQKENI. The CDR3 is 13 amino acids. The chain links TRBV18 to TRBJ1-1, with D unclear. The sequence was collected from a man younger than 35 in good health. Some clones in this sample may be carry-over from other donors' samples. The sequenced sample consisted of memory CD4+ T cells from PBMCs. The sample's subset: CD45RA-negative fraction. CDR3 DNA: TGTGCCAGCTCCCCCACGACCGCAACTGAAGCTTTCTTT. Protein product: CASSPTTATEAFF.